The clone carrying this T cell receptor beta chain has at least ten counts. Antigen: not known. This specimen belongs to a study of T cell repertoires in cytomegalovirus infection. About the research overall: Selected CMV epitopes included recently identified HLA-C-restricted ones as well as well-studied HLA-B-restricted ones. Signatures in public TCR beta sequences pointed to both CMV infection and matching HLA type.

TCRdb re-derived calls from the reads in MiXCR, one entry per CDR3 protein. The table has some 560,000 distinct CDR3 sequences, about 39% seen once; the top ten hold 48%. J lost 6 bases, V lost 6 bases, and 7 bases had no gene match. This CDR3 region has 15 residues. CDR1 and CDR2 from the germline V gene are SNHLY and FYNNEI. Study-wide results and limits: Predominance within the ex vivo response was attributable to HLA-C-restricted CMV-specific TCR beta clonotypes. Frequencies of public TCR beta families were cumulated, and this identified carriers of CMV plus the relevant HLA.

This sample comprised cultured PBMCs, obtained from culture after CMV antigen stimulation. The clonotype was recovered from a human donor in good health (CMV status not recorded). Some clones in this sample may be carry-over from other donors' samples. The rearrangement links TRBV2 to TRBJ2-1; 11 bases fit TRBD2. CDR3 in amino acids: CASRALAGVSNEQFF. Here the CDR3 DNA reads TGTGCCAGCAGAGCACTAGCGGGAGTTAGCAATGAGCAGTTCTTC.